Below are 15 T cell receptor beta chains sequenced from a single sample in a study of shared clonotypes between healthy human individuals. Sequencing used immunoSEQ multiplex PCR; TCRdb keeps in-frame clones, though not all of them. Altogether 2 million to 2.5 million clones are present, approximately 94% being singletons, with the ten largest covering roughly 0.13%. Specimen: naive CD4+ T cells sorted from blood. Stated subset: CD45RA+ positively selected. These receptors were collected from a man younger than 35 in good health.

This chain connects TRBV18 to TRBJ1-1; TRBD1 is a possible D gene (5 bases). Between the trimmed V and J ends, which lost 2 bases and 5 bases, there was a span of 15 bases. The CDR3 consists of 15 residues. The germline CDR1 and CDR2 sequences are KGHSH and LQKENI. CDR3 DNA: TGTGCCAGCTCACCAGCAGGGCTCAGAGGGACTGAAGCTTTCTTT. This sequence encodes CASSPAGLRGTEAFF.

This rearrangement joins TRBV18 to TRBJ2-5, with 12 bases lining up with TRBD2. V shed 5 bases, J shed 4 bases, and the junction held 5 bases outside the gene matches. CDR1 and CDR2 (germline): KGHSH, LQKENI. CDR3 length: 15 residues. The CDR3 is CASSIELAGGETQYF. DNA of the CDR3: TGTGCCAGCTCAATCGAACTAGCGGGGGGAGAGACCCAGTACTTC.

V is TRBV6-1 and J is TRBJ2-7; D gene ambiguous. Trimming pared 10 bases from V and 3 bases from J, leaving 16 bases between. Germline CDR1 and CDR2: MNHNS and SASEGT. This CDR3 has 13 amino acids. CDR3 sequence (DNA): TGTGCCACTCTTATCTCCGGAAACTACGAGCAGTACTTC. Protein sequence: CATLISGNYEQYF.

The rearrangement joins TRBV5-1 to TRBJ2-5; the D gene is possibly TRBD2 (6 bases). Between the trimmed V and J ends, which lost 0 bases and 4 bases, there was a span of 13 bases. Germline CDR1 reads SGHRS; CDR2 reads YFSETQ. The CDR3 contains 15 residues. The CDR3, as DNA: TGCGCCAGCAGCTTGGCGTCGGGAGTTGGAGAGACCCAGTACTTC. Residues: CASSLASGVGETQYF. Full variable domain (outside the CDR3, taken from reference TRBV5-1 and TRBJ2-5): KAGVTQTPRYLIKTRGQQVTLSCSPISGHRSVSWYQQTPGQGLQFLFEYFSETQRNKGNFPGRFSGRQFSNSRSEMNVSTLELGDSALYLCASSLASGVGETQYFGPGTRLLVL.

The chain carries TRBV7-2 and TRBJ2-3; either TRBD1 or TRBD2 may supply D (5 bases each). V was shortened by 1 base and J by 5 bases, with 19 bases between the two germline ends. The germline V gene encodes CDR1 SGHTA and CDR2 FQGNSA. The CDR3 sequence is 17 residues long. DNA of the CDR3: TGTGCCAGCAGCTTAGGGGCAGTCGGGTCTGGGGGAGATACGCAGTATTTT. Its protein is CASSLGAVGSGGDTQYF.

This rearrangement joins TRBV6-1 to TRBJ1-1, with unresolved D. The germline CDR1 and CDR2 sequences are MNHNS and SASEGT. The CDR3 runs 11 residues. The V end was cut by 5 bases, the J end by 7 bases, with 8 bases between. CDR3 DNA: TGTGCCAGCAGTCCTTCAGTTGAAGCTTTCTTT. The encoded protein is CASSPSVEAFF.

The chain carries TRBV18 and TRBJ2-3, with D unresolved. The CDR3 spans 13 residues. The germline V gene has CDR1 KGHSH and CDR2 LQKENI. V lost 0 bases, J lost 4 bases, and 5 bases lay in between. CDR3 sequence reads: CASSPPYPDTQYF. As DNA, the CDR3 is TGTGCCAGCTCACCACCGTATCCAGATACGCAGTATTTT.

The table lists this clone with a count of one. As DNA, the CDR3 is TGTGCCAGCAGCTTAGGAGGCAGCGCGTTAGGGGAGCTGTTTTTT. This encodes CASSLGGSALGELFF. The rearrangement uses TRBV7-2 and TRBJ2-2; D is unresolved. Trimming stripped 1 base from V and 8 bases from J, with 14 bases between. Germline V CDR1 and CDR2: SGHTA, FQGNSA. The CDR3 runs 15 residues.

The chain joins TRBV30 to TRBJ2-5; D is uncertain. The end of the DNA fits TRBJ2-7 better, so the J call may be wrong. The CDR3 totals 11 residues. Per germline, CDR1 GTSNPN and CDR2 SVGIG (reference sequence). The CDR3 spells CAWSVAYEQYF. The CDR3 nucleotides are TGTGCCTGGAGTGTGGCTTACGAGCAGTACTTC.

This chain joins TRBV5-1 and TRBJ2-7, with TRBD2 as a possible D gene (7 bases). V was shortened by 0 bases and J by 7 bases, with 17 bases between the two germline ends. The germline CDR1 and CDR2 sequences are SGHRS and YFSETQ. The CDR3 runs to 15 residues. DNA of the CDR3: TGCGCCAGCAGCTTGGAAGGGGGGGCGATCAGTGAGCAGTACTTC. This sequence encodes CASSLEGGAISEQYF.

The rearrangement joins TRBV9 to TRBJ2-7, with a tentative D call TRBD1 (5 bases). Trimming pared 0 bases from V and 0 bases from J, leaving 10 bases between. CDR3 length: 15 amino acids. CDR1 SGDLS and CDR2 YYNGEE come from the germline V gene. CDR3 nucleotides: TGTGCCAGCAGCGTAGACGCAGACAGCTCCTACGAGCAGTACTTC. Encoded protein: CASSVDADSSYEQYF. Looking up the rest from reference TRBV9 and TRBJ2-7 gives the full variable domain: DSGVTQTPKHLITATGQRVTLRCSPRSGDLSVYWYQQSLDQGLQFLIQYYNGEERAKGNILERFSAQQFPDLHSELNLSSLELGDSALYFCASSVDADSSYEQYFGPGTRLTVT.

The rearrangement links TRBV9 to TRBJ2-5, with a tentative D call TRBD1 (6 bases). Trimming took 0 bases from V and 5 from J, leaving 8 bases between them. Germline CDR1 is SGDLS and CDR2 is YYNGEE. The CDR3 is made up of 13 amino acids. CDR3 sequence (DNA): TGTGCCAGCAGCGTAGACAGGGCGGAGACCCAGTACTTC. Translated, it gives CASSVDRAETQYF.

The gene calls are TRBV29-1 and TRBJ2-3; 11 bases are a match to TRBD2. Germline CDR1 is SQVTM and CDR2 is ANQGSEA. The CDR3 is 15 residues long. With V trimmed by 8 bases and J by 2 bases, 9 bases remained unmatched. The CDR3 coding sequence is TGCAGCTCGAGAGGTAGCGGGGGGGCCACAGATACGCAGTATTTT. Translation gives CSSRGSGGATDTQYF.

Comments on this clone: Distinct nucleotide sequences in the sample also encode this CDR3. The chain combines TRBV5-1 with TRBJ2-3; 10 bases line up with TRBD2. Germline lookup yields CDR1 SGHRS and CDR2 YFSETQ. CDR3 length: 15 amino acids. V shed 2 bases, J shed 4 bases, and the junction held 4 bases outside the gene matches. In DNA, the CDR3 is TGCGCCAGCAGCTTCCTAGCGGGAGTAGCAGATACGCAGTATTTT. Translated, it gives CASSFLAGVADTQYF.

As regards this clone: The sample has other DNA sequences that encode this CDR3 too. This rearrangement joins TRBV2 to TRBJ2-7, with 7 nucleotides matching TRBD1. The germline V gene has CDR1 SNHLY and CDR2 FYNNEI. The ends lost 5 bases at V and 7 bases at J; junction bases unmatched: 5. This CDR3 is built from 12 residues. CDR3 sequence reads: CASSPDRSEQYF. CDR3 nucleotides: TGTGCCAGCAGTCCGGACAGGTCGGAGCAGTACTTC.